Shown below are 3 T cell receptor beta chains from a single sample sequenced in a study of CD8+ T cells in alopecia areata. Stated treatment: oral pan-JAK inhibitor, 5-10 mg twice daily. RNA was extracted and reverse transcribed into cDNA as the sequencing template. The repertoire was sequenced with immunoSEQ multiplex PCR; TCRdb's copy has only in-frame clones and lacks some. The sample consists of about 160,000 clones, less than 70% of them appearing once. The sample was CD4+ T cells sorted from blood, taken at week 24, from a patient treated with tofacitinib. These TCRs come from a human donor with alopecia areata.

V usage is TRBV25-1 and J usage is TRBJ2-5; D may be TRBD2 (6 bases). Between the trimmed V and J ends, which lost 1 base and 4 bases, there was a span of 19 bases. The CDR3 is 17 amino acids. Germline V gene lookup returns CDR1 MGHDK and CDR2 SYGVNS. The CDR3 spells CASSELGGNVDRETQYF. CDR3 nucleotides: TGTGCCAGCAGTGAATTGGGGGGTAACGTTGATCGAGAGACCCAGTACTTC. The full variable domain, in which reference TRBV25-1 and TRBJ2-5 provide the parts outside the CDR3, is EADIYQTPRYLVIGTGKKITLECSQTMGHDKMYWYQQDPGMELHLIHYSYGVNSTEKGDLSSESTVSRIRTEHFPLTLESARPSHTSQYLCASSELGGNVDRETQYFGPGTRLLVL.

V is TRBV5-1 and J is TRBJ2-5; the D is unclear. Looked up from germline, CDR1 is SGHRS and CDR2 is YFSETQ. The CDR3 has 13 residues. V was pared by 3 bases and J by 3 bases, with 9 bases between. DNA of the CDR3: TGCGCCAGCAGCTCGAGAACTAAAGAGACCCAGTACTTC. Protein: CASSSRTKETQYF.

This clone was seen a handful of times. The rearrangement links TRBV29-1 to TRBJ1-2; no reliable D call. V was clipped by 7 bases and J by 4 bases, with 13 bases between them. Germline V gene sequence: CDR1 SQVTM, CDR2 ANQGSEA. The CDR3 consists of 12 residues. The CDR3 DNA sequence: TGCAGCGGCCATTCCAACCCCTATGGCTACACCTTC. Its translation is CSGHSNPYGYTF.